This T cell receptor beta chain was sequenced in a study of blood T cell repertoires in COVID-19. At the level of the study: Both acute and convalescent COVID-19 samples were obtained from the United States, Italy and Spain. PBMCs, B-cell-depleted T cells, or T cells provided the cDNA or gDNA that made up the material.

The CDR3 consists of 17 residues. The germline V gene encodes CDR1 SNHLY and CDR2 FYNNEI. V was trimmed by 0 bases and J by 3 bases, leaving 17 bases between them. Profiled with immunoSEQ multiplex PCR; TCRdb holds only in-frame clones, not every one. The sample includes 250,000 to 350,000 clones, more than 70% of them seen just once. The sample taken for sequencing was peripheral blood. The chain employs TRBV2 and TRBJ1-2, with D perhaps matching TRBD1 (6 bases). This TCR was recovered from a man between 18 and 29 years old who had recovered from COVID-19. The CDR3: CASSEALRGGGHYGYTF. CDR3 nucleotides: TGTGCCAGCAGTGAAGCGCTTAGGGGGGGCGGGCACTATGGCTACACCTTC.